What follows is one T cell receptor beta chain and its context. Between the trimmed V and J ends, which lost 1 base and 6 bases, there was a span of 6 bases. From germline, CDR1 is LGHNA and CDR2 YSLEER. The CDR3 has 13 amino acids. The data were taken from a study of blood T cell repertoires in COVID-19. Sequencing used immunoSEQ multiplex PCR; TCRdb keeps in-frame clones, though not all of them. The data hold about 390,000 clones, with around nine tenths observed a single time. The cohort comprised adults aged about 18 to 90 years residing in about 25 US areas. The chain is built from TRBV4-3 and TRBJ1-4; possible D gene TRBD1, 5 bases. Material: PBMCs or T cells enriched from blood (not recorded which). This clonotype was obtained from a woman in her fifties or sixties who had recovered from COVID-19. The CDR3 here is CASSQAGYEKLFF. The CDR3 DNA is TGCGCCAGCAGCCAAGCAGGGTATGAAAAACTGTTTTTT.